Shown below are 2 T cell receptor beta chains from a single sample sequenced in a study of TET2 disruption in CD19-targeted CAR T cells. Their cognate antigens are unknown. The treatment: autologous CTL019 cells: CD19 CAR with 4-1BB and CD3 zeta domains. Data came from immunoSEQ multiplex PCR; TCRdb stores just in-frame clones and leaves some out. In total, the table holds 25,000 to 30,000 clones. The material sequenced was CD8- CAR+ T cells sorted from cultured blood T cells, taken for CD19 CAR T cell therapy. This sample's subset: CD8-negative CAR-positive T cells from the infusion product. The origin of the receptors is a man in his 70s with chronic lymphocytic leukemia.

Remarks on this clone: The junction differs from germline at one of its ends, possibly a read error. This sample includes further DNA sequences coding for the same CDR3. The CDR3 region is CASREASGTFSTIYF. The part of the CDR3 DNA that was read is TGTGCCAGCAGGGAAGCATCCGGGACATTCAGCACC. The V call is TRBV6-1, the J call TRBJ1-3, with D tentatively TRBD1 (6 bases). The read is 3 residues too short to cover the CDR3 end, so that end is filled in from the germline J gene. This CDR3 contains 15 residues. CDR1 is MNHNS, CDR2 SASEGT, per germline.

As to this clone: The read terminates 3 residues ahead of where the CDR3 ends, so the germline J gene completes it. This chain uses TRBV7-8 with TRBJ2-4; a possible D gene is TRBD1 (6 bases). The CDR3 contains 17 residues. Germline CDR1 SGHVS, CDR2 FQNEAQ. The CDR3 here is CASSSRGQGIDNQPQYF. The CDR3 DNA, read in part, is TGTGCCAGCAGCTCCAGGGGTCAGGGGATTGACAATCAGCCT.